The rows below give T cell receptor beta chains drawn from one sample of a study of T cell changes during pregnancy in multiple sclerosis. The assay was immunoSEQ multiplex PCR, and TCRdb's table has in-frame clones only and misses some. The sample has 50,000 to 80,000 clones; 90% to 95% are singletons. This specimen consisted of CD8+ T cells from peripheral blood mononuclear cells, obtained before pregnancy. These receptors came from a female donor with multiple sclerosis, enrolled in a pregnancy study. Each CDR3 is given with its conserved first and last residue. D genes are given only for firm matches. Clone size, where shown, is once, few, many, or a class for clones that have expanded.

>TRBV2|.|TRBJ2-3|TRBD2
TGTGCCAGACTTGGGCGGGGGAGAGATACGCAGTATTTT
CARLGRGRDTQYF
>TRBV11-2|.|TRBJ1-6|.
TGTGCCAGCAGCTTAGGCAGGGTAGGGAATTCACCCCTCCACTTT
CASSLGRVGNSPLHF
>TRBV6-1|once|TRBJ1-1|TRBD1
TGTGTCGCGCCGAGACAGGGGGATTGGAACACTGAAGCTTTCTTT
CVAPRQGDWNTEAFF
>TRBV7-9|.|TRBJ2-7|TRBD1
TGTGCCAGCAGCTTATCCCCGGACAGGGGCTACGAGCAGTACTTC
CASSLSPDRGYEQYF
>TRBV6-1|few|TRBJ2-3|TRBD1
TGTGCCAGCACTGGGACAGCAAACACAGATACGCAGTATTTT
CASTGTANTDTQYF
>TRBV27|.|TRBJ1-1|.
TGTGCCAGCAGTTTATCGGCGAACACTGAAGCTTTCTTT
CASSLSANTEAFF
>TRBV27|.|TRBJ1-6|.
TGTGCCAGCAGTTTAGACCCGGGAGTACCCCTCCACTTT
CASSLDPGVPLHF
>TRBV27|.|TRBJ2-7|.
TGTGCCAGCAGTTTAGCGGGGGCCGGTTACGAGCAGTACTTC
CASSLAGAGYEQYF
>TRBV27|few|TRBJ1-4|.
TGTGCCAGCAGCCGAGCCGGACAGCATAATGAAAAACTGTTTTTT
CASSRAGQHNEKLFF
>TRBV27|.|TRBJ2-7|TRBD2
TGTGCCAGTAGCGGGGGGACAACCTACGAGCAGTACTTC
CASSGGTTYEQYF
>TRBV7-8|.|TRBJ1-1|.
TGTGCCAGCAGTCGAGGCACAGGGAATAGGAACACTGAAGCTTTCTTT
CASSRGTGNRNTEAFF
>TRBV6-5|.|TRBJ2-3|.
TGTGCCAGCACCGAACCCCCGGGGGATACGCAGTATTTT
CASTEPPGDTQYF
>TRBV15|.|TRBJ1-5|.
TGTGCCACCAGCAGCGGGGGCAATCAGCCCCAGCATTTT
CATSSGGNQPQHF
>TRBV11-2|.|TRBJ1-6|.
TGTGCCAGCAGCTTAGTGAGGAATTCACCCCTCCACTTT
CASSLVRNSPLHF
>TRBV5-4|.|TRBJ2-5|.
TGTGCCAGCAGCGCGGGACGGCAAGAGACCCAGTACTTC
CASSAGRQETQYF
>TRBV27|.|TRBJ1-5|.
TGTGCCAGCAGTCAACTCCCCGCGGAAAGCAATCAGCCCCAGCATTTT
CASSQLPAESNQPQHF
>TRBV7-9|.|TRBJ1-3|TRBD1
TGTGCCAGCAGCTCGACAGGGGGAGAGGGGACCATATATTTT
CASSSTGGEGTIYF
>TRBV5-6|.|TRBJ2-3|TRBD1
TGTGCCAGCAGTTACGGACAGGCCCTTCGCGCAGATACGCAGTATTTT
CASSYGQALRADTQYF
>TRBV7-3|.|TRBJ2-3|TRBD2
TGTGCCAGCAGCTCTAGCGGGGGGGCCCGAAGAGCGCAGTATTTT
CASSSSGGARRAQYF
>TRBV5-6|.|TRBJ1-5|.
TGTGCCAGCAGCGCCGGGTTCAATCAGCCCCAGCATTTT
CASSAGFNQPQHF
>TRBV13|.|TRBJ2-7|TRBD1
TGTGCCAGCAGCCCCGGGACAGACTACGAGCAGTACTTC
CASSPGTDYEQYF
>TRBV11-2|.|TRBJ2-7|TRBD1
TGTGCCAGCAGCTTCCTAATCGGGACAGGGGTAACCTACGAGCAGTACTTC
CASSFLIGTGVTYEQYF
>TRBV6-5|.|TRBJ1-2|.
TGTGCCAGCAGAGGAGGGACGGTGCGACCCTATGGCTACACCTTC
CASRGGTVRPYGYTF
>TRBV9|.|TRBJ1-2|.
TGTGCCAGCAGCGTTTGGGCCGCGGCAGGGCCCCCGGGGGGGGGCTACACCTTC
CASSVWAAAGPPGGGYTF
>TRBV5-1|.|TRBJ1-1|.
TGCGCCAGCAGCTTGGTCTCGGACACTGAAGCTTTCTTT
CASSLVSDTEAFF
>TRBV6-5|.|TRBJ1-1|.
TGTGCCAGCAGTACCGGGAACACTGAAGCTTTCTTT
CASSTGNTEAFF
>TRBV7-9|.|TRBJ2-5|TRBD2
TGTGCCAGCAGCAAATTCGGGACTAGCGGGGAAGAGACCCAGTACTTC
CASSKFGTSGEETQYF
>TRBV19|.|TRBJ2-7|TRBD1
TGTGCCAGTAGTTCACACCAGGGGGACGAGCAGTACTTC
CASSSHQGDEQYF
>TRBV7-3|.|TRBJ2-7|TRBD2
TGTGCCAGCAGCCGGGGAGTTGGGGAGGGCTACGAGCAGTACTTC
CASSRGVGEGYEQYF
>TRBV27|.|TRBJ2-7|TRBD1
TGTGCCAGCAGTTTATTCGACAGGGGTTACGAGCAGTACTTC
CASSLFDRGYEQYF
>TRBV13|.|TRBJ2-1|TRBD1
TGTGCCAGCAGCACGAGGACAGGGAAAGCTTCCTACAATGAGCAGTTCTTC
CASSTRTGKASYNEQFF
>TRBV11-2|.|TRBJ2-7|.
TGTGCCAGCAGCTTAGGGCCCGAGCAGTACTTC
CASSLGPEQYF
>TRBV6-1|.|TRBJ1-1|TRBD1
TGTGCCAGCAGTGTGGACAGGGGCTTTCTCGTGGGAGCTTTCTTT
CASSVDRGFLVGAFF
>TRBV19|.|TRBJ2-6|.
TGTGCCACCCGCACAGGGACGGCTGGGGCCAACGTCCTGACTTTC
CATRTGTAGANVLTF
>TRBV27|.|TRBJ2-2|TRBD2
TGTGCCAGCGGGGGGGCGAACACCGGGGAGCTGTTTTTT
CASGGANTGELFF
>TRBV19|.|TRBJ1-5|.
TGTGCCAGTAGCCACCCGGGACTCAGCAATCAGCCCCAGCATTTT
CASSHPGLSNQPQHF
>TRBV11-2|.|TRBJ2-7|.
TGTGCCAGCAGCCCCCGAGAGGGAGAGGGCCACTACGAGCAGTACTTC
CASSPREGEGHYEQYF
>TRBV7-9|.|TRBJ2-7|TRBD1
TGTGCCAGCAGCACAGGGACAGAAACCTACGAGCAGTACTTC
CASSTGTETYEQYF
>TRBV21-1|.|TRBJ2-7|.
TGTGCCAGCAGCAAAGTCGAGGACAGTGGATTCTACGAGCAGTACTTC
CASSKVEDSGFYEQYF
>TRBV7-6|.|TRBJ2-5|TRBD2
TGTGCCAGCAGCGTGCTAGCGGTACTTAAAGAGACCCAGTACTTC
CASSVLAVLKETQYF
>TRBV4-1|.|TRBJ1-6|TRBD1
TGCGCCAGCAGCCCCCAGGGGGCGGATTCACCCCTCCACTTT
CASSPQGADSPLHF
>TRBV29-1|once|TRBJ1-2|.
TGCAGCGTTGACGGACAGTATGGCTACACCTTC
CSVDGQYGYTF
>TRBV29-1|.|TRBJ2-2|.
TGCAGCGCCTTGAGCGCCGGGGAGCTGTTTTTT
CSALSAGELFF
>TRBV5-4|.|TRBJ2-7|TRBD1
TGTGCCAGCAGCGACGGTGGGACAGGGTTTGCTTACGAGCAGTACTTC
CASSDGGTGFAYEQYF
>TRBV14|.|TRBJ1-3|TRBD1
TGTGCCAGCAGTCTCAGGGGGTCCTCTGGAAACACCATATATTTT
CASSLRGSSGNTIYF
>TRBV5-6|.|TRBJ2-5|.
TGTGCCAGCAGCTCGGACACGGGGGAAGAGACCCAGTACTTC
CASSSDTGEETQYF
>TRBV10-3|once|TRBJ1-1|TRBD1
TGTGCCATCAGTGAACCTGACAGGGGACCCAACACTGAAGCTTTCTTT
CAISEPDRGPNTEAFF
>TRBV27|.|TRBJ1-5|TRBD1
TGTGCCAGCAGTTTATCGGTAACAGGGGTGGTGAGCAATCAGCCCCAGCATTTT
CASSLSVTGVVSNQPQHF
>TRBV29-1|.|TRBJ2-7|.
TGCAGCGTTGTTGGTTGGGGGGAGAACGGCGAGCAGTACTTC
CSVVGWGENGEQYF
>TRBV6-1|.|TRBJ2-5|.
TGTGCCAGCAGAACCCCCCAGGGAGAGACCCAGTACTTC
CASRTPQGETQYF
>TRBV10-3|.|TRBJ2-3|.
TGTGCCATCAGTGATTCGGGGGGCAAAGGCACAGATACGCAGTATTTT
CAISDSGGKGTDTQYF
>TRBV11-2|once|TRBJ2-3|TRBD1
TGTGCCAGCAGCGCAGGGGGCTTGGATACGCAGTATTTT
CASSAGGLDTQYF
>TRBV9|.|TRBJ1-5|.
TGTGCCAGCAGCGCCGACGGGGGGCAAGGTCAGCCCCAGCATTTT
CASSADGGQGQPQHF
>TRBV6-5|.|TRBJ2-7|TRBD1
TGTGCCAGCAGTAACTCCGGGACAGGGACCTACGAGCAGTACTTC
CASSNSGTGTYEQYF
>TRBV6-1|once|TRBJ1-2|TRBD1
TGTGCCAGCAGTGACACCCCCGGGACAGGGTACTATGGCTACACCTTC
CASSDTPGTGYYGYTF
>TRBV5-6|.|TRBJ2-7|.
TGTGCCAGCAGCCCTTTCGAGCCTTACGAGCAGTACTTC
CASSPFEPYEQYF
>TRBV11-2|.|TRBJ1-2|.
TGTGCCAGCAGCCCGACGTGGGGGGGTTCTTATGGCTACACCTTC
CASSPTWGGSYGYTF
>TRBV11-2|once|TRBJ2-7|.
TGTGCCAGCAGCTTATATTCCTCGGACAGAAGGGTTGAGCAGTACTTC
CASSLYSSDRRVEQYF
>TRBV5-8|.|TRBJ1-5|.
TGTGCCAGCAGCGCGGGGGGTCAGCCCCAGCATTTT
CASSAGGQPQHF